A single sample gave rise to the 20 T cell receptor beta chains below, sequenced in a study of cytomegalovirus exposure and HLA in healthy donors (dated by TCRdb to 2017 to 2019). Preparation of the library involved the immunoSEQ multiplex PCR assay. A mixture of 60 forward primers for TCR Vbeta segments and 13 reverse primers for TCR Jbeta segments was used in the multiplex PCR. The source is immuneACCESS, and TCRdb retained only in-frame sequences with V and J called. Part of the clones is not carried over; for the studies checked, unresolved V genes explain less than half of this, and the remainder is unexplained. The table for this sample lists about 200,000 clones. The ten top clones hold approximately 6.4% of the sample. Sequenced material: PBMCs. These TCRs come from a young man in good health and CMV-seronegative.

V is TRBV5-1 and J is TRBJ1-1; D gene uncertain. Germline CDR1 and CDR2: SGHRS and YFSETQ. The length of the CDR3 is 15 residues. V was cut by 0 bases and J by 1 base, with 10 bases left in between. In DNA form, the CDR3 reads TGCGCCAGCAGCTTGGTGGGCCTTTCGAACACTGAAGCTTTCTTT. This sequence encodes CASSLVGLSNTEAFF.

The rearrangement uses TRBV5-1 and TRBJ2-2; weak D call: TRBD2 (6 bases). The CDR3 length is 16 residues. The germline V gene has CDR1 SGHRS and CDR2 YFSETQ. Between the trimmed V and J ends, which lost 1 base and 4 bases, there was a span of 14 bases. The CDR3 loop reads CASSLTGGAVTGELFF. CDR3 nucleotide sequence: TGCGCCAGCAGCTTGACGGGCGGGGCGGTCACCGGGGAGCTGTTTTTT.

V usage is TRBV7-2 and J usage is TRBJ2-4; a possible D gene is TRBD2 (6 bases). V lost 5 bases and J 0 bases, leaving 14 bases between the germline ends. The CDR3 totals 16 residues. In germline, CDR1 is SGHTA, CDR2 FQGNSA. The CDR3 region is CASSPWRELAKNIQYF. DNA for the CDR3: TGTGCCAGCAGCCCCTGGCGGGAACTAGCCAAAAACATTCAGTACTTC.

This sequence joins TRBV5-6 and TRBJ2-5; D may be TRBD1 (6 bases). The end of the DNA is better explained by TRBJ2-7, so the J call may be wrong. Germline CDR1 is SGHDT and CDR2 is YYEEEE. This CDR3 contains 15 residues. The CDR3 is CASSLWGLGSYEQYF. Written as DNA, the CDR3 is TGTGCCAGCAGCTTGTGGGGGCTAGGGTCCTACGAGCAGTACTTC.

The gene calls are TRBV2 and TRBJ1-5; D is unclear. The germline V gene encodes CDR1 SNHLY and CDR2 FYNNEI. V shed 7 bases and J shed 3 bases, with 16 bases lying between them. There are 15 residues in the CDR3. CDR3 nucleotides: TGTGCCAGCACTTACGGGCGGGTTAACAATCAGCCCCAGCATTTT. It translates to CASTYGRVNNQPQHF.

The chain employs TRBV15 and TRBJ1-4, with D possibly TRBD1 on 5 matching bases. Germline CDR1 reads LNHNV; CDR2 reads YYDKDF (reference sequence). The CDR3 contains 15 residues. V shed 1 base and J shed 5 bases, with 11 bases lying between them. CDR3: CATSRGQGSNEKLFF. The CDR3 DNA reads as TGTGCCACCAGCAGAGGTCAGGGTTCCAATGAAAAACTGTTTTTT.

The chain employs TRBV19 and TRBJ1-1; 8 positions agree with TRBD1. Germline trimming cut 5 bases from V and 3 bases from J; bases unmatched to any gene: 5. Germline values: CDR1 LNHDA, CDR2 SQIVND (reference sequence). The CDR3 spans 14 residues. DNA of the CDR3: TGTGCCAGTAGTCTGGACAGGGTGTACACTGAAGCTTTCTTT. It codes for CASSLDRVYTEAFF.

V gene TRBV7-8 combines with J gene TRBJ2-5; tentatively, D is TRBD2 (5 bases). Between the trimmed V and J ends, which lost 5 bases and 5 bases, there was a span of 15 bases. Germline CDR1 is SGHVS and CDR2 is FQNEAQ. The CDR3 is 14 residues long. CDR3 sequence (DNA): TGTGCCAGCAGCCCCCGGGGTAAAGCTGAGACCCAGTACTTC. Translation gives CASSPRGKAETQYF. The complete variable domain, with remaining parts taken from reference TRBV7-8 and TRBJ2-5, reads GAGVSQSPRYKVAKRGQDVALRCDPISGHVSLFWYQQALGQGPEFLTYFQNEAQLDKSGLPSDRFFAERPEGSVSTLKIQRTQQEDSAVYLCASSPRGKAETQYFGPGTRLLVL.

The chain carries TRBV18 and TRBJ2-7; 13 bases agree with TRBD2. J was trimmed by 1 base and V by 3 bases; bases with no gene match: 6. The CDR3 has 17 amino acids. Per germline, CDR1 KGHSH and CDR2 LQKENI. This chain's CDR3 is CASSPLTSGGSSYEQYF. CDR3 coding DNA: TGTGCCAGCTCACCTTTGACTAGCGGGGGGTCGTCCTACGAGCAGTACTTC.

The genes are TRBV5-1 and TRBJ1-2; no reliable D call. Trimming pared 0 bases from V and 2 bases from J, leaving 8 bases between. Germline V gives CDR1 SGHRS, CDR2 YFSETQ. CDR3 length equals 14 residues. CDR3 sequence reads: CASSLGATNYGYTF. Written as DNA, the CDR3 is TGCGCCAGCAGCTTGGGAGCCACGAACTATGGCTACACCTTC.

The chain employs TRBV27 and TRBJ2-1; D ambiguous. Germline CDR1 reads MNHEY; CDR2 reads SMNVEV (reference sequence). This CDR3 comprises 13 residues. Trimming removed 4 bases from V and 7 bases from J, with 11 bases in between. The chain's CDR3 is CASSSSHRNEQFF. The DNA for the CDR3 is TGTGCCAGCAGTTCCTCACACAGAAATGAGCAGTTCTTC.

The gene calls are TRBV5-5 and TRBJ2-7, with 8 bases fitting TRBD1. Losses at the gene ends were 2 bases for V and 3 bases for J; bases not matched to a gene: 4. Per germline, CDR1 SGHKS and CDR2 YYEKEE (reference sequence). The CDR3 loop spans 14 amino acids. CDR3 nucleotides: TGTGCCAGCAGCTTCTCAGGACAGGGCTACGAGCAGTACTTC. It yields the protein CASSFSGQGYEQYF. The complete variable domain, with remaining parts taken from reference TRBV5-5 and TRBJ2-7, reads DAGVTQSPTHLIKTRGQQVTLRCSPISGHKSVSWYQQVLGQGPQFIFQYYEKEERGRGNFPDRFSARQFPNYSSELNVNALLLGDSALYLCASSFSGQGYEQYFGPGTRLTVT.

Details on this clone: The sample contains more than one DNA sequence encoding this CDR3. The V and J genes are TRBV9 and TRBJ2-7; 10 bases agree with TRBD2. Germline trimming cut 0 bases from V and 1 base from J; bases unmatched to any gene: 1. The germline V gene encodes CDR1 SGDLS and CDR2 YYNGEE. The CDR3 consists of 15 residues. CDR3 sequence: CASSVGTSGSYEQYF. The CDR3 DNA is TGTGCCAGCAGCGTAGGGACTAGCGGTTCCTACGAGCAGTACTTC.

V is TRBV18 and J is TRBJ1-5; possibly TRBD1 for D (6 bases). The V end lost 3 bases, the J end lost 0 bases, and 18 bases lay between the germline ends. The CDR3 spans 18 residues. The germline gives CDR1 KGHSH, CDR2 LQKENI. CDR3 coding DNA: TGTGCCAGCTCACCTACCCCAGGGGACCCTTATAGCAATCAGCCCCAGCATTTT. Its translation is CASSPTPGDPYSNQPQHF. The entire variable domain, with the rest obtained from reference TRBV18 and TRBJ1-5, is as follows: NAGVMQNPRHLVRRRGQEARLRCSPMKGHSHVYWYRQLPEEGLKFMVYLQKENIIDESGMPKERFSAEFPKEGPSILRIQQVVRGDSAAYFCASSPTPGDPYSNQPQHFGDGTRLSIL.

V usage is TRBV6-5 and J usage is TRBJ2-1; 9 positions match TRBD2. The junction had 10 bases not matched to a gene; V was cut back by 6 bases and J by 7 bases. Germline CDR1 and CDR2: MNHEY and SVGAGI. The CDR3 loop spans 15 amino acids. The CDR3 here is CASSTGTSFGNEQFF. The CDR3, as DNA: TGTGCCAGCAGCACCGGGACTAGCTTTGGGAATGAGCAGTTCTTC.

This sequence joins TRBV19 and TRBJ1-5; D gene ambiguous. V was cut by 5 bases and J by 5 bases, with 16 bases left in between. From germline, CDR1 is LNHDA and CDR2 SQIVND (reference sequence). This CDR3 spans 15 amino acids. The CDR3 region is CASSPSARTDQPQHF. CDR3 DNA: TGTGCCAGTAGTCCATCTGCCAGAACCGATCAGCCCCAGCATTTT. Together with reference TRBV19 and TRBJ1-5, the CDR3 gives the full variable domain: DGGITQSPKYLFRKEGQNVTLSCEQNLNHDAMYWYRQDPGQGLRLIYYSQIVNDFQKGDIAEGYSVSREKKESFPLTVTSAQKNPTAFYLCASSPSARTDQPQHFGDGTRLSIL.

The V gene is TRBV6-5, the J gene TRBJ1-3, with D possibly matching TRBD1 (6 bases). Germline CDR1 and CDR2: MNHEY and SVGAGI. V was shortened by 0 bases and J by 3 bases, with 12 bases between the two germline ends. This CDR3 is built from 16 residues. CDR3 loop: CASSYSSPGDGNTIYF. DNA of the CDR3: TGTGCCAGCAGTTACTCGTCCCCAGGGGATGGAAACACCATATATTTT.

The chain employs TRBV28 and TRBJ1-5; D might be TRBD1 (5 bases). Trimming shortened V by 4 bases and J by 6 bases, and 13 bases separated the two germline ends. The CDR3 is 14 residues long. The germline V gene encodes CDR1 MDHEN and CDR2 SYDVKM. The CDR3 nucleotides are TGTGCCAGCAGTTCAGGGCAGAACCTTCAGCCCCAGCATTTT. It encodes CASSSGQNLQPQHF.

The rearrangement joins TRBV6-4 to TRBJ2-6; D possibly corresponds to TRBD1 (5 bases). Germline CDR1 and CDR2: MRHNA and SNTAGT. Trimming stripped 2 bases from V and 0 bases from J, with 5 bases between. The CDR3 contains 15 residues. CDR3 in amino acids: CASSDDSSGANVLTF. The CDR3 DNA follows: TGTGCCAGCAGTGACGACAGCTCTGGGGCCAACGTCCTGACTTTC.

The V and J genes are TRBV6-5 and TRBJ1-5; TRBD1 matches at 9 bases. J gave up 7 bases and V 0 bases, and 7 bases lay outside the gene matches. The CDR3 is 16 residues long. CDR1 MNHEY and CDR2 SVGAGI come from the germline V gene. The CDR3 DNA is TGTGCCAGCAGTTACTCGCCATCGGACAGGGGACAGCCCCAGCATTTT. It translates to CASSYSPSDRGQPQHF.